This TCR beta chain was sequenced in a study of T cell repertoires and Cas9 in healthy adults. Study-wide background: Characterization of SpCas9-reactive CD4 and CD8 T cells covered multi-effector potency, cytotoxicity and lineage. Overall study results and limits: SpCas9-reactive regulatory T cells reportedly mitigated SpCas9-reactive effector T cells in vitro.

In its sample, this clone was seen once. Its antigen is unidentified. TCRdb keeps only in-frame clones here, not all; method: immunoSEQ multiplex PCR. The sample has some 14,000 clones, about nine tenths seen once. Trimming cost V 5 bases and J 2 bases, with 16 bases left between them. Germline V gene lookup returns CDR1 MNHEY and CDR2 SVGAGI. The CDR3 has 15 residues. This sequence originates from a human donor in good health. This chain uses TRBV6-5 with TRBJ2-7; D is tentatively TRBD1 or TRBD2 (5 bases each). The sample taken for sequencing was Tregs (CD4+, CD25+, CD127-, CD137-, CD154-) from PBMCs; culture status not recorded. Here the CDR3 DNA reads TGTGCCAGCAGTAAGACACGGGGCGTTACCTACGAGCAGTACTTC. Its translation is CASSKTRGVTYEQYF.